This T cell receptor beta chain is drawn from a study of CD8 T cells in ankylosing spondylitis. This clonotype was counted at least ten times. Its antigen is still unknown. Overall study findings and caveats: Researchers reportedly found disease-linked clones significantly enriched in matched ankylosing spondylitis synovial fluid. Some motif variants had been reported before (in reactive arthritis synovial fluid and blood). Apparently characteristic of ankylosing spondylitis blood was a TCR beta motif (under ten highly homologous variants).

By quantitative 5'-RACE with molecular barcodes, the TCR beta libraries were made. TCRdb re-called the 5' RACE reads through MiXCR, storing one row per CDR3 protein. Of about 320,000 distinct CDR3 sequences in the sample, around a tenth were seen once. Germline V gives CDR1 SGHRS, CDR2 YFSETQ. The CDR3 sequence is 13 residues long. Trimming pared 4 bases from V and 8 bases from J, leaving 12 bases between. The clonotype originates from a female donor with ankylosing spondylitis or in good health (not recorded which). Specimen: blood, either unsorted or a sorted T cell fraction (not recorded which). The chain joins TRBV5-1 to TRBJ2-2; D unclear. DNA of the CDR3: TGCGCCAGCAGCCTAGGGATTCAAGGGGAGCTGTTTTTT. This gives the protein CASSLGIQGELFF.